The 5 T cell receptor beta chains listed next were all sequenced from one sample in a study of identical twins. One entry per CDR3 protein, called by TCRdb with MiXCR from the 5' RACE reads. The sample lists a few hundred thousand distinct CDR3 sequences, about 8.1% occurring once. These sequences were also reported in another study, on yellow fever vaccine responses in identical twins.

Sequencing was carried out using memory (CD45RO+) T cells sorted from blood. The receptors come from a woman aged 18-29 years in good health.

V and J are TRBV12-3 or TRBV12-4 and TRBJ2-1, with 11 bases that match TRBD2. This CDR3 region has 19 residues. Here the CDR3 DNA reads TGTACCATCAGCCCGAGCACGGGACTAGCGGAGAGCTCCTACAATGAGCAGTTCTTC. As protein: CTISPSTGLAESSYNEQFF.

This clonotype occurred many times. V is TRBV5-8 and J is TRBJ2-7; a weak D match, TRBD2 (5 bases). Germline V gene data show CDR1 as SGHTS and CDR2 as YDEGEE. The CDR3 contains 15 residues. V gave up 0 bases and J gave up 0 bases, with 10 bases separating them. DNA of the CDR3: TGTGCCAGCAGCTTGGCGGAAGGACTCTCCTACGAGCAGTACGTC. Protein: CASSLAEGLSYEQYV.

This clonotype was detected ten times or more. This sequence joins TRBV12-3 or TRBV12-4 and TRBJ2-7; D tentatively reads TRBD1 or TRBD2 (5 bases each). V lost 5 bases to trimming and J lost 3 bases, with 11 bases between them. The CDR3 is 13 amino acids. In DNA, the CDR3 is TGTGCCAGCAGTCCCAGGGACCACTACGAGCAGTACTTC. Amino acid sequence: CASSPRDHYEQYF.

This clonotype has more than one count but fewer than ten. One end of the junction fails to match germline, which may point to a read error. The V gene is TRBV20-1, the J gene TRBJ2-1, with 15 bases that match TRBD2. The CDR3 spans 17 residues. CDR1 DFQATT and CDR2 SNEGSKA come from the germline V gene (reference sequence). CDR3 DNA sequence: TGCTGTGCTAGGGGGCCTCAACCGGGACTAGCGGGAGGCGAGCAGTTCTTC. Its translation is CCARGPQPGLAGGEQFF.

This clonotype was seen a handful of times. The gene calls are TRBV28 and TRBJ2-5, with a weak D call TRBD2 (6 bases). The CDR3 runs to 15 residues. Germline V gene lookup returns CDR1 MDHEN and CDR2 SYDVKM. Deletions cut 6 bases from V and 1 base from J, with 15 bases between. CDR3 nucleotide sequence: TGTGCCAGCAGCTCCCCCGCGGGAAGCCAAGAGACCCAGTACTTC. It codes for CASSSPAGSQETQYF.